The clone carrying this T cell receptor (beta chain) occurred a few times. This entry is derived from a study of T-cell memory formation after mild COVID-19. TCRdb called the 5' RACE reads again in MiXCR, with one record for every CDR3 protein. Here the sample spans about 84,000 distinct CDR3 sequences, around 13% being singletons. V lost 1 base to trimming and J lost 6 bases, with 10 bases between them. CDR3 length: 13 amino acids. The germline CDR1 and CDR2 sequences are MGHRA and YSYEKL. The rearrangement joins TRBV4-1 to TRBJ2-7; D ambiguous. This TCR derives from an adult woman who had mild COVID-19 (a few samples of this study predate the infection). Cell type and time point are not known. Material for sequencing was PBMCs or a T cell subset sorted from them (not recorded which). CDR3 residues: CASSQALSSEQYF. The CDR3 bases are TGCGCCAGCAGCCAAGCCCTCTCCAGCGAGCAGTACTTC.